Listed below are T cell receptor beta chains from one sample, sequenced in a study of breast tumors, draining lymph nodes, adjacent tissues. TCRdb re-derived calls from the multiplex PCR reads in MiXCR, one entry per CDR3 protein. The table has about 180,000 distinct CDR3 sequences, 33% seen once. The specimen was axillary lymph node tissue. These TCRs come from a female donor with breast cancer. Some clones in this sample may be carry-over from other donors' samples. Each CDR3 is given with its conserved first and last residue. A D gene is named only where the DNA matches it firmly. Clone size, where shown, is once, few, many, or a class for clones that have expanded.

>TRBD2|TRBV7-3|TRBJ2-5|many
TGTGCCAGCAGCTTATTTGCGGGGGGCGGAGAGACCCAGTACTTC
CASSLFAGGGETQYF
>NA|TRBV28|TRBJ2-2|NA
TGTGCCAGCAGTTTATTATCAGGGGAGCTGTTTTTT
CASSLLSGELFF
>TRBD1|TRBV15|TRBJ1-2|many
TGTGCCACCTACCAGGGGGGCTTTAACTATGGCTACACCTTC
CATYQGGFNYGYTF
>NA|TRBV15|TRBJ2-6|many
TGTGCCACCAGCAGGGACGACGCTGGGGCCAACGTCCTGACTTTC
CATSRDDAGANVLTF
>NA|TRBV4-1|TRBJ1-6|NA
TGCGCCAGCAGCTTTCTAAGGGGCAATCAGCCCCTCCACTTT
CASSFLRGNQPLHF
>NA|TRBV11-2|TRBJ2-3|many
TGTGCCAGCAGCGGGGGGGATACGCAGTATTTT
CASSGGDTQYF
>TRBD1|TRBV3-1|TRBJ2-1|NA
TGTGCCAGCAGCCGAACGGTATTTAGGACAGGGACAAGCGATGAGCAGTTCTTC
CASSRTVFRTGTSDEQFF
>NA|TRBV30|TRBJ1-1|few
TGTGCCTGGGCGACAGGCCTGATAGGCAACACTGAAGCTTTCTTT
CAWATGLIGNTEAFF
>NA|TRBV12-3/TRBV12-4|TRBJ1-2|NA
TGTGCCAGCAGACTCCGACAGGACCCTAACTATGGCTACACCTTC
CASRLRQDPNYGYTF
>NA|TRBV27|TRBJ2-1|NA
TGTGCCAGCAGTTTTAGCCTCGATAGGCGCGGCACCTCCTACAATGAGCAGTTCTTC
CASSFSLDRRGTSYNEQFF
>TRBD2|TRBV28|TRBJ2-2|many
TGTGCCAGTCGGGAGGGTGGCACCGGGGAGCTGTTTTTT
CASREGGTGELFF
>NA|TRBV6-5|TRBJ1-5|many
TGTGCCAGCAGTTCCTGGACCGGTGAGGGCAATCAGCCCCAGCATTTT
CASSSWTGEGNQPQHF
>TRBD1|TRBV10-3|TRBJ1-3|NA
TGTGCCATCAGCAGACAGGGGACCGGAAACACCATATATTTT
CAISRQGTGNTIYF
>NA|TRBV10-2|TRBJ2-7|many
TGCGCCAGCAAGGACTTTTCGCCCTACGAGCAGTACTTC
CASKDFSPYEQYF